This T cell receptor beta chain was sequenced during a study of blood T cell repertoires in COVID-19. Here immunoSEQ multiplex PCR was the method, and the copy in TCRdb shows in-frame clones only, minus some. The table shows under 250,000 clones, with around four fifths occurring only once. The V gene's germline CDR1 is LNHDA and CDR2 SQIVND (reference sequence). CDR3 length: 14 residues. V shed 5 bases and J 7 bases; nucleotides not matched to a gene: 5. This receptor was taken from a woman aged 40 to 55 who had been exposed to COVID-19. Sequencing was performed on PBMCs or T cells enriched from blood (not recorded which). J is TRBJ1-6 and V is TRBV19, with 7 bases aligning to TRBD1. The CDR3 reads CASSSGQLNSPLHF. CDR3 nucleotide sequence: TGTGCCAGTAGTTCGGGACAGTTAAATTCACCCCTCCACTTT.